This T cell receptor beta chain was sequenced for a study of identical twins. This clonotype was counted many times. What it binds is unknown. TCRdb re-called the 5' RACE reads through MiXCR, storing one row per CDR3 protein. The table includes 750,000 to 950,000 distinct CDR3 sequences, approximately 13% detected once. Study results and limitations: Cord blood's abundant beta clonotypes had fewer insertions, unlike memory repertoires.

Germline values: CDR1 LGHDT, CDR2 YNNKEL (reference sequence). Between the trimmed V and J ends, which lost 4 bases and 3 bases, there was a span of 10 bases. This CDR3 contains 14 residues. All donors were healthy, and all were Caucasian. The same data also went into a second study, on yellow fever vaccine responses in identical twins. That paper notes: Twins' vaccine T cell response reportedly gave the appearance of partial convergence and partial personalization.

The chain couples TRBV3-1 to TRBJ1-5; no definite D call. What was sequenced was PBMCs. The clonotype comes from a woman under 30 in good health. CDR3: CASSRGILNQPQHF. Here the CDR3 DNA reads TGTGCCAGCAGCCGGGGTATCCTCAATCAGCCCCAGCATTTT.